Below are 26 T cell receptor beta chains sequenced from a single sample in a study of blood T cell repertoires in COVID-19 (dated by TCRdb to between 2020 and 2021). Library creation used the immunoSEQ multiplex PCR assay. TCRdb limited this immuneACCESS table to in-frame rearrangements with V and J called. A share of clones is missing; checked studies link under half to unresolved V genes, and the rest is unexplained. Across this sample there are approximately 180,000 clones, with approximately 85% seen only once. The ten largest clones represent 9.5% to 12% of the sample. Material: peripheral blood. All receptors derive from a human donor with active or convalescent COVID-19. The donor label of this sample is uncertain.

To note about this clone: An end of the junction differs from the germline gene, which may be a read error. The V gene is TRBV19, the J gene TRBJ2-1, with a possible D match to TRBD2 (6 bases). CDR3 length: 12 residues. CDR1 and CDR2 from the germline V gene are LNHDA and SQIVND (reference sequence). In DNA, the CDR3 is TGTGCCAGTAGTATACATCACGGGGGTACGCTCTTC. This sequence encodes CASSIHHGGTLF.

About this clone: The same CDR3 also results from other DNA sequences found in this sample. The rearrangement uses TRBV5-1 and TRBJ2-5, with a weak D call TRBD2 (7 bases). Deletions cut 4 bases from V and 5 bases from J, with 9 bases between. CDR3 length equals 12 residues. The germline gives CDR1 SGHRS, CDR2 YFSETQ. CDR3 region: CASSPGGETQYF. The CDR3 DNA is TGCGCCAGCAGCCCGGGGGGCGAGACCCAGTACTTC.

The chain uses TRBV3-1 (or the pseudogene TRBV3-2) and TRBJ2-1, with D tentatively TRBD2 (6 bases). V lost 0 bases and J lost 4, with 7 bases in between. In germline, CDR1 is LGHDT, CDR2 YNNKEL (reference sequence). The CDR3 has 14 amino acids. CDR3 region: CASSQDGGYNEQFF. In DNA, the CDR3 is TGTGCCAGCAGCCAAGATGGAGGGTACAATGAGCAGTTCTTC.

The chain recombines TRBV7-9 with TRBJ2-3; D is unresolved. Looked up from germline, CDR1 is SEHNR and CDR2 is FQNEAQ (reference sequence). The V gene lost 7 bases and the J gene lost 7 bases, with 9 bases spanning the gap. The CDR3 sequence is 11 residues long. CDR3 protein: CASTLGNTQYF. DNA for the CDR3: TGTGCCAGCACCCTAGGCAATACGCAGTATTTT.

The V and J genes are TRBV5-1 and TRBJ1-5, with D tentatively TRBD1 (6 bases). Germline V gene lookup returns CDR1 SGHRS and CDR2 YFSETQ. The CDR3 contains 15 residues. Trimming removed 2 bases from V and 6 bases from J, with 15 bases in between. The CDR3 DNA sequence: TGCGCCAGCAGCTTTTCCCCAGGGGAGGGTCAGCCCCAGCATTTT. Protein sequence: CASSFSPGEGQPQHF.

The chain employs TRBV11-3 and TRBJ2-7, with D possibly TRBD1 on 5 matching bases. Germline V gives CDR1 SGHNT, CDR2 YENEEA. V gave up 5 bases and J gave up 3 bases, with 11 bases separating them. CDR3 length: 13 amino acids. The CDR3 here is CASSKGKNYEQYF. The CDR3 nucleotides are TGTGCCAGCAGCAAGGGGAAAAACTACGAGCAGTACTTC.

The chain's CDR3 is CAGTTTHTQYF. CDR3 in DNA: TGTGCCGGAACGACTACCCATACGCAGTATTTT. V and J are TRBV2 and TRBJ2-3, with D tentatively TRBD2 (5 bases). V lost 11 bases and J lost 7, with 13 bases in between. The CDR3 totals 11 residues. Germline V CDR1 and CDR2: SNHLY, FYNNEI. Looking up the rest from reference TRBV2 and TRBJ2-3 gives the full variable domain: EPEVTQTPSHQVTQMGQEVILRCVPISNHLYFYWYRQILGQKVEFLVSFYNNEISEKSEIFDDQFSVERPDGSNFTLKIRSTKLEDSAMYFCAGTTTHTQYFGPGTRLTVL.

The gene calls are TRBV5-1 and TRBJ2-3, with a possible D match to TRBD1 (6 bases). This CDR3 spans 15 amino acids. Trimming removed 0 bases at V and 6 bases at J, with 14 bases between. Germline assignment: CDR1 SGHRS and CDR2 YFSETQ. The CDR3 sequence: CASSLDRGRVDTQYF. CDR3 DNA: TGCGCCAGCAGCTTGGATAGGGGGAGAGTGGATACGCAGTATTTT.

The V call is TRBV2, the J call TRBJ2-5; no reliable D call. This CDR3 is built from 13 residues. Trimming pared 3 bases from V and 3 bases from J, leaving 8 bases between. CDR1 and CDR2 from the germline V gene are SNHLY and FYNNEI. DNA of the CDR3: TGTGCCAGCAGTGATACAAATGAAGAGACCCAGTACTTC. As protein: CASSDTNEETQYF.

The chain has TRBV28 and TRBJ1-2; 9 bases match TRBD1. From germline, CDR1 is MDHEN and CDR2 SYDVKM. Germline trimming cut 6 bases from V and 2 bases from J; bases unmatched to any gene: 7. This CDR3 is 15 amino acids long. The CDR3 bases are TGTGCCAGCAGGGTTCCGGGACAGGGAAACTATGGCTACACCTTC. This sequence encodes CASRVPGQGNYGYTF.

CDR3 sequence: CSVLTGGGKNIQYF. The CDR3 coding sequence is TGCAGCGTTTTGACAGGGGGAGGGAAAAACATTCAGTACTTC. This sequence joins TRBV29-1 and TRBJ2-4; TRBD1 matches 9 bases. V was pared by 5 bases and J by 4 bases, with 6 bases of the junction left unmatched. This CDR3 contains 14 residues. CDR1 SQVTM and CDR2 ANQGSEA come from the germline V gene.

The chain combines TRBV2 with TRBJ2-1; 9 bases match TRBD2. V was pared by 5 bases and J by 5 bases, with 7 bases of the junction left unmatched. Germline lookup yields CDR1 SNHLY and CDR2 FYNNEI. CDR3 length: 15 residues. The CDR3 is CASSSSGRSNNEQFF. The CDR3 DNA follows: TGTGCCAGCAGTTCAAGCGGGAGGTCCAACAATGAGCAGTTCTTC.

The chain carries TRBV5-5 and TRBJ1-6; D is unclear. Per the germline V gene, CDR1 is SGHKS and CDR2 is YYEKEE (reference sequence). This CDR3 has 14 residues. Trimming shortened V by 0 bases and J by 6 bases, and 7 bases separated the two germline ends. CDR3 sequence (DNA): TGTGCCAGCAGCTTGGGGTCCGGTAATTCACCCCTCCACTTT. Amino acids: CASSLGSGNSPLHF.

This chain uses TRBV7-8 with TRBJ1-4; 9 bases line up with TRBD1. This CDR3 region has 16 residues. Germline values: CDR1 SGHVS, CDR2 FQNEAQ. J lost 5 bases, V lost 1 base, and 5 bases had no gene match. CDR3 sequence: CASSLVVGQGNEKLFF. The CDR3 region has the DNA TGTGCCAGCAGCTTAGTTGTGGGACAGGGCAATGAAAAACTGTTTTTT.

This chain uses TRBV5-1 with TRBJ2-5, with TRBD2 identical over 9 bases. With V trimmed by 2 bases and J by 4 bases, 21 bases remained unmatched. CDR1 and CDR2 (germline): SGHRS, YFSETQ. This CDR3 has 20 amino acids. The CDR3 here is CASSFRPQREVLRGAETQYF. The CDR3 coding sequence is TGCGCCAGCAGCTTCCGACCACAGCGGGAGGTTCTTAGGGGTGCAGAGACCCAGTACTTC.

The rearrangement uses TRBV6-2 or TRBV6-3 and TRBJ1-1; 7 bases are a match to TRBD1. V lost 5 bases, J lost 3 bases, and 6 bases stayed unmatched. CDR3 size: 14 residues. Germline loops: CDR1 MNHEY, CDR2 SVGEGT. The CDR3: CASSRLQGHTEAFF. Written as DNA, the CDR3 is TGTGCCAGCAGTCGGTTACAGGGGCACACTGAAGCTTTCTTT.

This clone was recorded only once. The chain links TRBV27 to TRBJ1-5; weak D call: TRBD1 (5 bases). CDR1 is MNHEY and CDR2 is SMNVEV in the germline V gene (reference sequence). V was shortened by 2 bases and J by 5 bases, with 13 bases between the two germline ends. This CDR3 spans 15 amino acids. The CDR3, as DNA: TGTGCCAGCAGTTTAGACAGACTTAACCATCAGCCCCAGCATTTT. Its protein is CASSLDRLNHQPQHF.

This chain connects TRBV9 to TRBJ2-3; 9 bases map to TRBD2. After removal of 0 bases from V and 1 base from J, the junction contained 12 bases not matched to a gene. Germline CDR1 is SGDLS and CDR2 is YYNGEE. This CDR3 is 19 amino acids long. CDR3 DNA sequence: TGTGCCAGCAGCGTAGCCGGGGCGGGGGGGCTTCGTCGCACAGATACGCAGTATTTT. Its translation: CASSVAGAGGLRRTDTQYF. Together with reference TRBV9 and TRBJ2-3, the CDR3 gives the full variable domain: DSGVTQTPKHLITATGQRVTLRCSPRSGDLSVYWYQQSLDQGLQFLIQYYNGEERAKGNILERFSAQQFPDLHSELNLSSLELGDSALYFCASSVAGAGGLRRTDTQYFGPGTRLTVL.

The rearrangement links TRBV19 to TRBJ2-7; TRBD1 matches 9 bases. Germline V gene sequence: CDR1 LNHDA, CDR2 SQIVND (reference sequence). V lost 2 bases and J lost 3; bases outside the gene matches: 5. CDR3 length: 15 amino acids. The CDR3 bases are TGTGCCAGTAGTATAACCCCGGGACAGGGCTACGAGCAGTACTTC. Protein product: CASSITPGQGYEQYF.

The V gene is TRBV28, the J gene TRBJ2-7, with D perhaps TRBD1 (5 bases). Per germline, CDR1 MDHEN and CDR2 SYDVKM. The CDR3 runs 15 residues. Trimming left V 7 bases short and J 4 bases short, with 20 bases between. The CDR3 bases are TGTGCCAGCACCCCCCTGAAGGGGCGCAGATACGAGCAGTACTTC. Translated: CASTPLKGRRYEQYF.

CDR3 DNA sequence: TGTGCCAGCAGCCCGACAGTCGGAAAACTGTTTTTT. Translated, it gives CASSPTVGKLFF. This chain uses TRBV7-3 with TRBJ1-4, with D tentatively TRBD1 (5 bases). V was clipped by 5 bases and J by 10 bases, with 11 bases between them. Per germline, CDR1 SGHTA and CDR2 FQGTGA. The CDR3 contains 12 residues.

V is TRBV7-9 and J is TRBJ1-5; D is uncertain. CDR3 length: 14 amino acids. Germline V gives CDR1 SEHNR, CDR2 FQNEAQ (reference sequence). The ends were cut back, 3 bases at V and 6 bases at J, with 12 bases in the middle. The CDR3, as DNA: TGTGCCAGCAGCTTTATTTCGGAGGGTCAGCCCCAGCATTTT. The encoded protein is CASSFISEGQPQHF. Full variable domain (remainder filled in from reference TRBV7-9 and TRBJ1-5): DTGVSQNPRHKITKRGQNVTFRCDPISEHNRLYWYRQTLGQGPEFLTYFQNEAQLEKSRLLSDRFSAERPKGSFSTLEIQRTEQGDSAMYLCASSFISEGQPQHFGDGTRLSIL.

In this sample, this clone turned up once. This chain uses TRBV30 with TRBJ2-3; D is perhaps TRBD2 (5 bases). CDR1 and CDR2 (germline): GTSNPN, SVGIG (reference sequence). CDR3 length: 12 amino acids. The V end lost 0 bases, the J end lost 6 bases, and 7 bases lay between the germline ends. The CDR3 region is CAWSVGVDTQYF. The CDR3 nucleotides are TGTGCCTGGAGTGTGGGAGTGGATACGCAGTATTTT.

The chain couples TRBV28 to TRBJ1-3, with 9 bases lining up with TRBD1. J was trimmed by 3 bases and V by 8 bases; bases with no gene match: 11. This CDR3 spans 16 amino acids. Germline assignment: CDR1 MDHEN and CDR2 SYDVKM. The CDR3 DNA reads TGTGCCAGCGACCTTGGACAGGGGATGGGTGGAAACACCATATATTTT. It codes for CASDLGQGMGGNTIYF.

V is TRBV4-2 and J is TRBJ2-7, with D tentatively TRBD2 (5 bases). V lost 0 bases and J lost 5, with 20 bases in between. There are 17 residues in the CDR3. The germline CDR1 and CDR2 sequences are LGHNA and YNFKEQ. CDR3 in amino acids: CASSQDGLGSANNEQYF. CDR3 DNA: TGTGCCAGCAGCCAAGACGGGCTAGGGAGCGCTAACAACGAGCAGTACTTC.

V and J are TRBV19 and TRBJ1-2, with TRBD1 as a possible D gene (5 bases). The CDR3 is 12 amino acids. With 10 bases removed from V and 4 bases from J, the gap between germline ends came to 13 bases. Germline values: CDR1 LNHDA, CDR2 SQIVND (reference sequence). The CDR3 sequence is CATSTVTYGYTF. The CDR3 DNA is TGTGCCACCTCGACAGTAACCTATGGCTACACCTTC.